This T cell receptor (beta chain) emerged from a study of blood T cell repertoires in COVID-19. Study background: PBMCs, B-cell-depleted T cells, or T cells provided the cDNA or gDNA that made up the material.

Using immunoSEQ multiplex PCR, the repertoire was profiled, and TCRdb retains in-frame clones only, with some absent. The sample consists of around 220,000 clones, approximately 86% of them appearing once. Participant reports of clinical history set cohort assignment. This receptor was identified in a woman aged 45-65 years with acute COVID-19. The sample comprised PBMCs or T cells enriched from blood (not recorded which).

CDR3 sequence: CATGRIGTDTQYF. DNA of the CDR3: TGTGCCACCGGGAGAATCGGTACAGATACGCAGTATTTT. The V call is TRBV15, the J call TRBJ2-3, with D possibly being TRBD2 (5 bases). The germline V and J ends were trimmed by 8 bases and 3 bases, with 12 bases remaining between them. CDR1 is LNHNV, CDR2 YYDKDF, per germline (reference sequence). The CDR3 has 13 amino acids.